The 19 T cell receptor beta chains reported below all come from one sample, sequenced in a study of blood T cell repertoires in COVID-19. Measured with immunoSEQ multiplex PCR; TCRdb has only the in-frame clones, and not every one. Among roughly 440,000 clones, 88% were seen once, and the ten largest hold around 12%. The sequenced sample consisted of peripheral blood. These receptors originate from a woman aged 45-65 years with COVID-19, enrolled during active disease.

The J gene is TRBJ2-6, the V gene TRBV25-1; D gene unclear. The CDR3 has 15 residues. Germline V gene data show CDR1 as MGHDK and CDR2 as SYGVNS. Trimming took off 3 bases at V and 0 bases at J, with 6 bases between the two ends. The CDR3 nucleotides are TGTGCCAGCAGTGAGTCCTACTCTGGGGCCAACGTCCTGACTTTC. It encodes CASSESYSGANVLTF.

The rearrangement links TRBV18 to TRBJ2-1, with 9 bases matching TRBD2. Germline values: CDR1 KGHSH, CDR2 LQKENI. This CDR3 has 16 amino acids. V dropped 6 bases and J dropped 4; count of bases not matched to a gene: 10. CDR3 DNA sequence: TGTGCCAGCTCCCCGCCGGGAGCGGGGGGTTACAATGAGCAGTTCTTC. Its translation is CASSPPGAGGYNEQFF.

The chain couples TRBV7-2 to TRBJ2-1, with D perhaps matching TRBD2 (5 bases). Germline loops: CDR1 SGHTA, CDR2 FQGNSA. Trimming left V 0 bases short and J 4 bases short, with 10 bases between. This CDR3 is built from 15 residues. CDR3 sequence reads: CASSLALRGYNEQFF. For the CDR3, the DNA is TGTGCCAGCAGCTTAGCACTTCGGGGATACAATGAGCAGTTCTTC.

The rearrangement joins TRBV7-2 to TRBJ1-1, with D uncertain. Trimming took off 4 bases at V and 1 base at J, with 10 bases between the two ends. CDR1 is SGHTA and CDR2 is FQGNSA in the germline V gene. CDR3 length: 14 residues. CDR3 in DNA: TGTGCCAGCAGCTATCTTTCAGAGAACACTGAAGCTTTCTTT. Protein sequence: CASSYLSENTEAFF. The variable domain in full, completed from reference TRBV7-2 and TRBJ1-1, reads GAGVSQSPSNKVTEKGKDVELRCDPISGHTALYWYRQSLGQGLEFLIYFQGNSAPDKSGLPSDRFSAERTGGSVSTLTIQRTQQEDSAVYLCASSYLSENTEAFFGQGTRLTVV.

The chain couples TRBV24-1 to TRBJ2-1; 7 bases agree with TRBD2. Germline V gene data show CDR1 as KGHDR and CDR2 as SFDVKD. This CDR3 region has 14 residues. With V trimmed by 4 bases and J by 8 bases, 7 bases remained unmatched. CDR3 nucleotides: TGTGCCACCAGTGACGGAGCGGGGAGGGATGAGCAGTTCTTC. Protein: CATSDGAGRDEQFF.

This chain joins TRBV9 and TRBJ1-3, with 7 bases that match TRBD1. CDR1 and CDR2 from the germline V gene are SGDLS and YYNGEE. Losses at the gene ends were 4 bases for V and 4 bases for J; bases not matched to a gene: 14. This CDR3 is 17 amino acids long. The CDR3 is CASSTQTGDFVGNTIYF. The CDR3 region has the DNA TGTGCCAGCAGCACCCAAACAGGGGATTTCGTCGGAAACACCATATATTTT.

CDR3 protein: CASSIGTGGPMRNEQFF. The CDR3 DNA is TGTGCCAGTAGTATCGGGACAGGGGGGCCCATGAGGAATGAGCAGTTCTTC. This rearrangement joins TRBV19 to TRBJ2-1; 11 bases are shared with TRBD1. Germline trimming cut 3 bases from V and 7 bases from J; bases unmatched to any gene: 11. This CDR3 region has 17 residues. Germline-derived CDR1 and CDR2 are LNHDA and SQIVND (reference sequence).

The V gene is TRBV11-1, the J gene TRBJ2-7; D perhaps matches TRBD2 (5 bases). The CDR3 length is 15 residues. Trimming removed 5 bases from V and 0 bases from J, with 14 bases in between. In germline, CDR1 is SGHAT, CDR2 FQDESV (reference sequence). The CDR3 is CASSDAGLSSYEQYF. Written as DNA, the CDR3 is TGTGCCAGCAGCGATGCGGGCCTAAGCTCCTACGAGCAGTACTTC.

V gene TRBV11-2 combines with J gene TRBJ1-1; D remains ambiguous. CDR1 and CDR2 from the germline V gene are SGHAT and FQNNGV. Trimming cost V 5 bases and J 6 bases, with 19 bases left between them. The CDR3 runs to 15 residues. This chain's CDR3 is CASSPGLGDGAEAFF. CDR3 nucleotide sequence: TGTGCCAGCAGCCCAGGCCTGGGAGACGGCGCTGAAGCTTTCTTT.

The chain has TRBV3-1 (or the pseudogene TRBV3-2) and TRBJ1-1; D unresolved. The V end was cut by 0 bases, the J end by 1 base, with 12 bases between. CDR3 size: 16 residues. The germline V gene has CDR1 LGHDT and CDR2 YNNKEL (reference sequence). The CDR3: CASSQDLRRRNTEAFF. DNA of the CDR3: TGTGCCAGCAGCCAAGATCTCCGGCGGAGGAACACTGAAGCTTTCTTT.

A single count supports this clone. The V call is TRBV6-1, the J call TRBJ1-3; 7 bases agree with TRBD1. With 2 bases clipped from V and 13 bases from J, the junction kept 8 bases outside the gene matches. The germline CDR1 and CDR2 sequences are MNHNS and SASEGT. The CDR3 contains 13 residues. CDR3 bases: TGTGCCAGCAGTGAATCCGGGACAGCCGCGATATATTTT. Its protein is CASSESGTAAIYF.

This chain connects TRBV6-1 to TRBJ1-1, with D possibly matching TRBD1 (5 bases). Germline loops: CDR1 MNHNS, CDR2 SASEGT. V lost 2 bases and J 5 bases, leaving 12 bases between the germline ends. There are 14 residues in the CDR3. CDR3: CASSERGGRTEAFF. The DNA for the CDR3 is TGTGCCAGCAGTGAAAGGGGAGGGCGGACTGAAGCTTTCTTT.

Here the CDR3 reads CASRLTGGRGYTF. The CDR3 DNA is TGTGCCAGCAGACTAACAGGGGGCAGGGGCTACACCTTC. The chain links TRBV12-3 or TRBV12-4 to TRBJ1-2, with 9 bases aligning to TRBD1. CDR3 length equals 13 residues. Trimming took 6 bases from V and 8 from J; bases not matched to a gene: 7.

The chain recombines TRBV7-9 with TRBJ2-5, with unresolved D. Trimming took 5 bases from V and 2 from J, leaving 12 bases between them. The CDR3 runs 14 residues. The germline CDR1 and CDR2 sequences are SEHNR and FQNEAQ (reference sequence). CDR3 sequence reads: CASSNTVVQETQYF. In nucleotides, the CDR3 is TGTGCCAGCAGCAACACAGTCGTTCAAGAGACCCAGTACTTC.

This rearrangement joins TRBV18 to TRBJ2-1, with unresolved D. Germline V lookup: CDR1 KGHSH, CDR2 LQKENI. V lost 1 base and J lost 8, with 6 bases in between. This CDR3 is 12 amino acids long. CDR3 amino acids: CASSPRGDEQFF. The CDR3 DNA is TGTGCCAGCTCACCACGCGGCGATGAGCAGTTCTTC.

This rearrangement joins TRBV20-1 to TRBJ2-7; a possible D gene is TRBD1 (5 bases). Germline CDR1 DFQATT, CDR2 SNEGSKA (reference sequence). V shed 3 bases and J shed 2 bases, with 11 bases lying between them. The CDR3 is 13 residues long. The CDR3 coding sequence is TGCAGTGCTAGTCTCCAGGGCACCTACGAGCAGTACTTC. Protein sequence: CSASLQGTYEQYF.

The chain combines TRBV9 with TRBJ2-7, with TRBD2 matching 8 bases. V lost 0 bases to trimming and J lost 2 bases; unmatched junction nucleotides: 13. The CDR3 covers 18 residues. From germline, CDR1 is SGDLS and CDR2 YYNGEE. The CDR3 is CASSVGLDGGGLTYEQYF. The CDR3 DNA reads TGTGCCAGCAGCGTAGGGCTCGACGGGGGGGGCCTAACCTACGAGCAGTACTTC.

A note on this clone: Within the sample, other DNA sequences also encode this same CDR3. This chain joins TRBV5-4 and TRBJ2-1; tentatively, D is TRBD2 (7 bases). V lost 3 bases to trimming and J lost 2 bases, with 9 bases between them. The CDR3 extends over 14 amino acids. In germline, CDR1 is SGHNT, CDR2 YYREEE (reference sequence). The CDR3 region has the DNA TGTGCCAGCAGCTCCGGGGGGCCCTACAATGAGCAGTTCTTC. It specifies CASSSGGPYNEQFF. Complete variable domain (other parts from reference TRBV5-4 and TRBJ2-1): ETGVTQSPTHLIKTRGQQVTLRCSSQSGHNTVSWYQQALGQGPQFIFQYYREEENGRGNFPPRFSGLQFPNYSSELNVNALELDDSALYLCASSSGGPYNEQFFGPGTRLTVL.

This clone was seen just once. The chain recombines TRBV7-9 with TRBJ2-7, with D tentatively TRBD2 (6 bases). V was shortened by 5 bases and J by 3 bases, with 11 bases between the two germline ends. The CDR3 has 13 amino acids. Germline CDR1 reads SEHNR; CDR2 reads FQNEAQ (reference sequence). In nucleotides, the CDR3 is TGTGCCAGCAGCCCCCGGGAGTTCTACGAGCAGTACTTC. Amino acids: CASSPREFYEQYF.